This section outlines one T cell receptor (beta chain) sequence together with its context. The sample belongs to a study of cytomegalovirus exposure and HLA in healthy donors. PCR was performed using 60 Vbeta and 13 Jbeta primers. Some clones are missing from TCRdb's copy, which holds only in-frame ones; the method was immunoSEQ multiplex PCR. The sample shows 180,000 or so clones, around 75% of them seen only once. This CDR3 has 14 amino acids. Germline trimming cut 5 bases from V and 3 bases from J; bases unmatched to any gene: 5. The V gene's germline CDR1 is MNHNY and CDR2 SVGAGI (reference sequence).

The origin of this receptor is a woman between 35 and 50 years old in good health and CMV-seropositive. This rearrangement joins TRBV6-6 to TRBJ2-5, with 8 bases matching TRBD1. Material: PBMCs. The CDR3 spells CASSQGQGKETQYF. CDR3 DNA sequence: TGTGCCAGCAGTCAAGGACAGGGCAAAGAGACCCAGTACTTC.